The present T cell receptor (beta chain) was sequenced within a study of regulatory T cells in long-lasting Graves disease. Broader study findings: There were preferences for TRBV28, TRBJ1-2 and TRBJ2-5 in persistent disease. Sample size was small, which may have lowered accuracy. Patients whose Graves' disease persisted exhibited lower TCR diversity than those newly diagnosed.

Germline V gene lookup returns CDR1 GTSNPN and CDR2 SVGIG (reference sequence). V gave up 0 bases and J gave up 4 bases, with 3 bases separating them. The CDR3 length is 11 residues. The time point is: newly diagnosed GD, antithyroid drugs for less than 3 months. Researchers made the TCR library from RNA that was extracted from PBMCs. Relying on iRepertoire HTBI primers and Arm-PCR of CDR3 regions, the team built TCR beta libraries. TCRdb itself ran the multiplex PCR reads through MiXCR, one entry per CDR3 protein. This sample has over 350,000 distinct CDR3 sequences, with roughly 15% found just once. The sample holds many counts of this clonotype. Its antigen remains unknown. The data also belong to a second study, concerning T cells in Graves' hyperthyroidism and ophthalmopathy.

The sequences come from peripheral blood mononuclear cells (PBMCs), collected at new diagnosis, from a patient treated with antithyroid drugs. This clonotype was obtained from a woman between 45 and 65 years old with Graves disease. The rearrangement uses TRBV30 and TRBJ1-2; D gene unclear. The CDR3 loop is CAWSVVYGYTF. The CDR3 DNA reads as TGTGCCTGGAGTGTAGTCTATGGCTACACCTTC. Using reference TRBV30 and TRBJ1-2 for the parts outside the CDR3, the full variable domain is SQTIHQWPATLVQPVGSPLSLECTVEGTSNPNLYWYRQAAGRGLQLLFYSVGIGQISSEVPQNLSASRPQDRQFILSSKKLLLSDSGFYLCAWSVVYGYTFGSGTRLTVV.